This T cell receptor (beta chain) was observed in a study of T cell responses to AZD1222 COVID-19 vaccine. The study's findings and limits: Epitopes outside B.1.351 and B.1.1.7 mutated regions reportedly drew nearly half of spike TCRs. When two AZD1222 doses had been given, Spike-specific TCR breadth and depth rose.

Profiling relied on immunoSEQ multiplex PCR, and the TCRdb table lists in-frame clones only, not all of them. This repertoire shows some 160,000 clones, over 85% found once; its top ten account for roughly 1.6%. As to this clone: Its specificity is not known.

Trimming pared 8 bases from V and 8 bases from J, leaving 18 bases between. Germline V gene lookup returns CDR1 MNHEY and CDR2 SVGAGI. The CDR3 runs to 13 residues. V and J are TRBV6-5 and TRBJ1-2, with D tentatively TRBD1 (5 bases). The sequencing used peripheral blood, collected on day 0 of AZD1222 vaccination. The clonotype was recovered from an adult in good health. The CDR3 reads CASSPGGVRGYTF. CDR3 DNA: TGTGCCAGCTCTCCGGGGGGGGTTCGCGGCTACACCTTC.